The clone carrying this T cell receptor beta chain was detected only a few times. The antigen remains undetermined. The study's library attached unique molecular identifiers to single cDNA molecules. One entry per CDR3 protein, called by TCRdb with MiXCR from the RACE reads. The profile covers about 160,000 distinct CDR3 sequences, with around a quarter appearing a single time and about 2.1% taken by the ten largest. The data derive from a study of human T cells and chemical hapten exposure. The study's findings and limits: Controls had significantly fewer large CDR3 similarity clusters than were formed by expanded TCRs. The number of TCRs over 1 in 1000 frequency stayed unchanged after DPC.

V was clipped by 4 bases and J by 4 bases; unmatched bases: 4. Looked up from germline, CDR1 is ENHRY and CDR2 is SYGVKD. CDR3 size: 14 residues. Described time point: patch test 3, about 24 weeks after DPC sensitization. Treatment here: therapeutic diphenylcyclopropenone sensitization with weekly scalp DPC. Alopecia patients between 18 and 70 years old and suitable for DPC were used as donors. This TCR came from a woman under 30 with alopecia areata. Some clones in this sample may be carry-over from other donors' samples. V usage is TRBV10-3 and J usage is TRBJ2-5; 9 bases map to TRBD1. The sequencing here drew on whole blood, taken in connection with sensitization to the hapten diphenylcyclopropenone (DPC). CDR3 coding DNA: TGTGCCATCAGTGCGGGACAGGGTGGAGAGACCCAGTACTTC. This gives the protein CAISAGQGGETQYF.